This T cell receptor (beta chain) was captured by sequencing in a study of cytomegalovirus exposure and HLA in healthy donors (dated by TCRdb to about 2017). Regarding the research as a whole: An earlier analysis of roughly 570 of the donors reported approximately 260 Gb of sequence data and 100 million to 120 million unique TCR beta sequences obtained from roughly 180 million T cells. Roughly 5 DR-DQ haplotypes were treated as single units for association and clustering because of strong linkage in the cohort. An earlier analysis of approximately 500 of the donors applied high-throughput TCR beta sequencing to assess whether each TCR beta V gene segment acted as functional or pseudogenic. Donor age, sex, ethnicity and CMV serostatus were compiled alongside the repertoire data. Among a few hundred genotyped donors of the cohort, an average of roughly 240,000 unique TCR beta nucleotide sequences were sequenced per donor, roughly 20% of them non-productive. Along with the approximately 700-subject first cohort, a separate validation cohort of about 110 different subjects was used. The T cell repertoires of roughly 660 subjects were profiled by immunosequencing and related to cytomegalovirus serostatus. A later analysis re-examined previously published TCR beta repertoires from more than 600 donors and added high-resolution HLA genotyping to investigate patterns of TCR occurrence. Roughly 300 gigabases of sequencing data and tens of millions of unique TCR sequences were included in an early release covering roughly 600 HLA-typed donors. In a later genetic analysis, genome-wide SNP genotypes for about three fifths of the roughly 670 donors were used, and that subset was treated as a discovery cohort. Rather than using new phenotypic data, the later analysis identified candidate immune exposures from TCR beta sequences and from how often those sequences occurred across donors. To predict cytomegalovirus infection status, the study combined high-throughput TCR immunosequencing, statistical association of individual TCRs with disease status, and machine learning. All discovery cohort repertoires had been generated using a single sequencing platform. Among the 398 genotyped donors, around 81% belonged to the genetic ancestry cluster associated with self-reported Caucasian donors. The number of donors typed differed by locus, with about 629-640 for A, B, C, DRB1 and DQB1, more than 500 for DQA1, over 600 for DPA1, and some 440 for DPB1. The study aimed to test whether signatures of past pathogen exposure could be identified by cataloging public T cell receptors. HLA typing included class I and class II loci at four-digit resolution. Summary of the overall study and its limitations: According to a later genetic analysis, donors in an Asian-associated ancestry cluster had fewer N-insertions in productive TCRs than the approximately 630-donor mean. Because counts were too low, more than 15 rarely observed V segments, including chromosome 9 orphons, were left out of the earlier analysis of a few hundred of the donors. In an earlier analysis of some 540 of the donors, most TCR beta V segments appeared in productive rearrangements about 87% or about 30% of the time, broadly matching IMGT annotations. The sequencing pipeline was judged likely to have produced a cluster of highly shared sequence variants as a technical artifact. Some IMGT-functional V segments, including TRBV6-2 and TRBV6-3, could not be distinguished by the 87-base-pair reads and were therefore excluded. According to a later analysis, most CMV-associated TCR beta chains appeared to be HLA-restricted, and the HLA associations seemed to be driven largely by CMV exposure. This cohort had only TCR beta chains sequenced, and the lack of alpha or paired-chain data limited which features could be detected. In vitro tests confirmed that a few of the cytomegalovirus-associated TCR beta chains recognize cytomegalovirus antigens. According to the authors, the approach could potentially be generalized to other disease states and immunological phenotypes. Strong co-occurrence of HLA alleles, especially DR and DQ, made assigning TCR associations to individual alleles difficult. A later analysis reported that several top co-occurrence clusters appeared linked to parvovirus B19, influenza, CMV and Epstein-Barr virus. While some public TCRs were present in many individuals, most TCR sequences turned up only very rarely across donors. Compared with equally common non-associated chains, HLA-associated TCR beta chains in a later analysis were more clonally expanded and had lower generation probabilities. The classifier was reported to diagnose cytomegalovirus status with high specificity and sensitivity in both the original and validation cohorts. Because HLA typing was unavailable for some donors at each locus, only the typed subset was used in association tests. V-gene and J-gene trimming of TCR beta chains was associated with a missense DCLRE1C variant in a later genetic analysis, and the association was replicated in an independent cohort. In a later analysis, TCR association rates were found to vary across HLA loci, with the most associated TCRs seen for DRB1 alleles and the fewest for HLA-C alleles. CMV serostatus was the only immune exposure information available for the cohort. A further reported finding was that TCR beta sequences accurately predicted the HLA-A and HLA-B alleles for most subjects in the first cohort. Linkage disequilibrium might explain the correlated functional status among segregating V segments, but an unknown experimental factor could not be excluded. Presence/absence analyses assumed roughly uniform sequencing depth across donors, an assumption that may not hold. The study listed over 150 TCR beta chains as associated with cytomegalovirus. At a false discovery rate of 0.05, a later analysis linked under 20,000 TCR beta sequences to specific HLA alleles.

The cohort comprised hundreds of healthy bone marrow donors. At the time of sampling, every cohort member was nominally healthy, though immune exposures that went unrecorded were likely present. The donor was CMV seronegative and belonged to the group of 352 seronegative cohort members. Each donor provided a peripheral blood sample, and peripheral blood mononuclear cells were used for TCR beta sequencing. The Qiagen DNeasy Blood Extraction Kit was used to extract genomic DNA from the blood cell samples. Library creation used the immunoSEQ multiplex PCR assay. For the multiplex PCR, a mixture combining 60 forward primers for TCR Vbeta segments and 13 reverse primers for TCR Jbeta segments was used. Amplification of the CDR3 region of rearranged TCR beta genes was performed with a multiplex PCR assay on genomic DNA. On the Illumina HiSeq System, the amplified TCR beta libraries were sequenced as 87-base-pair reads. The authors' analysis ran thus. A later analysis counted about 76 million unique TCR beta chains across the 550 to 700 repertoires, and 9 million to 14 million of these chains were shared by at least two donors. Raw reads were error-corrected and collapsed into unique sequences by a nearest-neighbor algorithm in which closely related sequences were merged to remove PCR and sequencing errors. To assign V, D and J gene segments, CDR3 sequences were aligned to IMGT reference sequences. Each retained sequence needed at least a six-nucleotide match to both a V gene segment and a J gene segment. Rearrangements were classified as productive when the CDR3 lacked stop codons and remained in frame with V and J, and all other rearrangements were classified as non-productive. Following IMGT convention, CDR3 was defined as the stretch from the second conserved V-encoded cysteine to the conserved J-encoded phenylalanine. The earlier analysis of about 500 of the donors excluded sequences that lacked an unambiguous match to a single V gene segment. An earlier analysis of over 450 of the donors classified V segments as functional when productive rearrangements were above 56.7% and as segregating when the standard deviation between donors was above 5%. A statistical classification framework was built to diagnose cytomegalovirus status from the catalog of TCR beta chain sequences. In a later analysis, TCR nucleotide sequences were compared against IMGT/GENE-DB human TR gene sequences so that V and J genes could be assigned. In a later analysis, CDR3 sequences and most-parsimonious VDJ recombination scenarios were assigned using the TCRdist pipeline. In a later analysis, each TCR beta chain was defined by its CDR3 amino acid sequence together with its V-gene family, and reads lacking a unique V-gene family were excluded. To address suspected cross-contamination and a sequencing artifact, a later analysis removed a few hundred highly shared, low-generation-probability nucleotide sequences. In a later analysis, a clonal expansion index was calculated for each public chain from normalized within-repertoire ranks of inferred template counts. In a later analysis, generation probabilities were computed with a VDJ recombination model fitted to out-of-frame rearrangements, and the resulting probabilities were checked against IGoR. In a later analysis, TCR-TCR, TCR-HLA and TCR-CMV co-occurrence was scored with hypergeometric tests, and a repertoire-size bias correction was applied to TCR pairs. A later analysis estimated false discovery rates by permuting HLA or CMV assignments 20 times. In a later analysis, co-occurring TCRs were grouped with DBSCAN, and TCRdist sequence similarity was added when clustering was performed within HLA-allele-positive subsets. For co-occurrence clustering, repertoires with fewer than 30,000 or more than 120,000 public chains were excluded, along with five repertoires with anomalous nucleotide sharing. Held by TCRdb, this immuneACCESS table contains in-frame sequences only and omits some clones. Under half of the omission traces to an unresolved V gene where checked; the cause of the rest is unknown. V, J and clone size were drawn from that table, and D and trimming were deduced from the DNA. This sample lists roughly 100,000 clones; approximately 81% were detected once. The leading ten clones occupy 1% to 1.5% of the sample.

Details on this clone: The specificity of this receptor is unknown. Base qualities are not recorded, but no much larger clone differs from it by a single base.

Reading the germline V gene gives CDR1 MNHNS and CDR2 SASEGT. The CDR3 runs 11 amino acids, cysteine and phenylalanine included. The entry retains the CDR3 DNA only, 33 bases that are in frame from base 1. The V and J ends are trimmed by 7 bases and 3 bases, leaving 6 bases between them. Sequenced material: PBMCs. The receptor was isolated from a man aged 30 to 39 in good health and CMV-seronegative. Here the chain combines TRBV6-1 and TRBJ1-1; the D gene assignment is ambiguous. The sequenced DNA is TGTGCCAGCATCGGTCACACTGAAGCTTTCTTT. This translates into CASIGHTEAFF.